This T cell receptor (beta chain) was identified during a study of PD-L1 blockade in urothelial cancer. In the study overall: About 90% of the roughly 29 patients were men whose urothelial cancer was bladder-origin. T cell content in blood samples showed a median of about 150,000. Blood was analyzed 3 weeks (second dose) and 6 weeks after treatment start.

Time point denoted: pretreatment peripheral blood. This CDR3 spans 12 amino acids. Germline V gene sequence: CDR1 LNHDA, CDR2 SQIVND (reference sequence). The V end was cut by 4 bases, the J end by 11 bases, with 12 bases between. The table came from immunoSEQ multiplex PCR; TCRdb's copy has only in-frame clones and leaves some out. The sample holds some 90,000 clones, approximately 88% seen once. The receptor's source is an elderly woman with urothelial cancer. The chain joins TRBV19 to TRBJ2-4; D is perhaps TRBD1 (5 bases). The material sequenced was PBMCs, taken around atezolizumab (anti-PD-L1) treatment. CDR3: CASSKGQDVQYF. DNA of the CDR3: TGTGCCAGTAGTAAGGGGCAGGATGTTCAGTACTTC.